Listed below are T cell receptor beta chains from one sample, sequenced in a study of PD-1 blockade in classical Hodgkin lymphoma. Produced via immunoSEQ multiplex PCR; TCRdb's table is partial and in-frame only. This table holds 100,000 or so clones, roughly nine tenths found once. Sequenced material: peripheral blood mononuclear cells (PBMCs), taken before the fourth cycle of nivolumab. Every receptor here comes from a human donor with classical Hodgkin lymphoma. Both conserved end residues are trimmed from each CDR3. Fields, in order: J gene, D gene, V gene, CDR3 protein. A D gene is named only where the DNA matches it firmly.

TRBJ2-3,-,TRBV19,ASSISGGVPDTQY
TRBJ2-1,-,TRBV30,AWSRAGMSYNEQF
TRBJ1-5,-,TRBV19,ASQTGPFGNQPQH
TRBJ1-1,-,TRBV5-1,ASSLDRLNTEAF
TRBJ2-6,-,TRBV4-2,ASSQIAGEVSGANVLT
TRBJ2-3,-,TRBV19,ASRGLRGNTDTQY
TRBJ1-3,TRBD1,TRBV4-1,ASSLLPGQGRSGNTIY
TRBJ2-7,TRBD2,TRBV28,ASGTSGTEEQY
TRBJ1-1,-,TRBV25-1,ASRAFTNTEAF
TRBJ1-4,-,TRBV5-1,ASSLGGAELF
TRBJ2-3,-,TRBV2,ASSNTDTQY
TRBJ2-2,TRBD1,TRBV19,ASKGQGDTGELF
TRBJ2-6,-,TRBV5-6,ASSLIGWSSGANVLT
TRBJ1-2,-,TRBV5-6,ASSPLGPNYGYT
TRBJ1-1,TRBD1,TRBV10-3,AIGTGRVNTEAF
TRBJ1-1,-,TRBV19,ASRLSVGAAEAF
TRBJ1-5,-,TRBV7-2,ASSLAAGDQPQH
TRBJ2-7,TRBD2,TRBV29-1,SVVGAGTYEQY
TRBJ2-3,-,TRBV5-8,ASTLLTDTQY
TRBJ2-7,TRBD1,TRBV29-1,SVAGPGQGYEQY
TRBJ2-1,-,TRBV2,ASGSGATYNEQF
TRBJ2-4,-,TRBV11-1,ASSLQGSLGNIQY
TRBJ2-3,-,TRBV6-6,ASSYLGGYTDTQY
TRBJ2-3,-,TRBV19,ASSIGGVRIPDTQY
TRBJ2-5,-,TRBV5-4,ASSLMGEETQY
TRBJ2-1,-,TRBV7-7,ASSLSEVYNEQF
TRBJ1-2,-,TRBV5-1,ASSSELGGYT
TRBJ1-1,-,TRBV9,ASTRGSNTEAF
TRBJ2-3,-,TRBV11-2,ASSLRTVRSTDTQY